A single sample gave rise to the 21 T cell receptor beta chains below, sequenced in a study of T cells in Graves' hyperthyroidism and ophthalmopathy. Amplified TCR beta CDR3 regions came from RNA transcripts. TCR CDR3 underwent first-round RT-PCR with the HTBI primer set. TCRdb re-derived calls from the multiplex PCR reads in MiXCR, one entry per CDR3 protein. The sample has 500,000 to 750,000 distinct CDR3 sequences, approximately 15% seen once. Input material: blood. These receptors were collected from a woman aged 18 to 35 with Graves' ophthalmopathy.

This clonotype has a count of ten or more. The CDR3 region is CASSMRRGGTEAFF. CDR3 DNA sequence: TGTGCCAGTAGTATGCGGCGGGGGGGGACTGAAGCTTTCTTT. This rearrangement joins TRBV19 to TRBJ1-1, with a tentative D call TRBD1 (5 bases). The V end was cut by 3 bases, the J end by 5 bases, with 13 bases between. Germline CDR1 is LNHDA and CDR2 is SQIVND (reference sequence). There are 14 residues in the CDR3.

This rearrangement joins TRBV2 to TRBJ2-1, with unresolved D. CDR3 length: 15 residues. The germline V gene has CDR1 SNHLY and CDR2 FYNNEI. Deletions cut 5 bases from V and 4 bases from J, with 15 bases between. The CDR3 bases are TGTGCCAGCAGTCAAATGGGCGATCCGTACAATGAGCAGTTCTTC. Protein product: CASSQMGDPYNEQFF.

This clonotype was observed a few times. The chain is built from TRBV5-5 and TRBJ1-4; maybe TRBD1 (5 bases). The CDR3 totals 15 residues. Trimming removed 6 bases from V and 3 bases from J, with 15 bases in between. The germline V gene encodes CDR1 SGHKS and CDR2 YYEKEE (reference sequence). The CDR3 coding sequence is TGTGCCAGCAAGGGGATTGGAGTTGCTAATGAAAAACTGTTTTTT. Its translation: CASKGIGVANEKLFF.

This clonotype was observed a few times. CDR3 nucleotides: TGTGCCACCTGGACAGGAGGCAATCAGCCCCAGCATTTT. Its translation: CATWTGGNQPQHF. The V and J genes are TRBV6-1 and TRBJ1-5; the match to TRBD1 covers 7 bases. V shed 10 bases, J shed 2 bases, and the junction held 5 bases outside the gene matches. Germline loops: CDR1 MNHNS, CDR2 SASEGT. The CDR3 extends over 13 amino acids.

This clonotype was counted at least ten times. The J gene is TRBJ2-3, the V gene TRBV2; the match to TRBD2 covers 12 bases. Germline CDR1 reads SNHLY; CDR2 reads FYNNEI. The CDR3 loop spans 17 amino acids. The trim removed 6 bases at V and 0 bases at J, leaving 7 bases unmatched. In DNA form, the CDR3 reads TGTGCCAGCAGAACCTGGGGGACTAGCGGGAGCACAGATACGCAGTATTTT. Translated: CASRTWGTSGSTDTQYF.

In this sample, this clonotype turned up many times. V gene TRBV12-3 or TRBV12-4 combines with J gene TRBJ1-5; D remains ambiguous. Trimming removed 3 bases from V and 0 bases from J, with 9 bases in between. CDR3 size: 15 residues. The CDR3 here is CASSFGPYSNQPQHF. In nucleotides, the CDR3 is TGTGCCAGCAGTTTTGGACCGTATAGCAATCAGCCCCAGCATTTT.

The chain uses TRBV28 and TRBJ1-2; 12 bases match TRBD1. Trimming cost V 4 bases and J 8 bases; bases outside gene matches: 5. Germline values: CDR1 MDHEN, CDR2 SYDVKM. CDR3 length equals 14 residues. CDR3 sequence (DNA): TGTGCCAGCAGTTCCTCGGGACAGGGGGCGGGCTACACCTTC. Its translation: CASSSSGQGAGYTF.

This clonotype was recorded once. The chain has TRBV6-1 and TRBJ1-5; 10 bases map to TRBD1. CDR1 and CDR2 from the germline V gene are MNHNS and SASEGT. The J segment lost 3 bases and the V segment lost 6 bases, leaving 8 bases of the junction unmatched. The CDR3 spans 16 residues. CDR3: CASSGGTGAINQPQHF. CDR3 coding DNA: TGTGCCAGCAGCGGGGGGACAGGGGCGATCAATCAGCCCCAGCATTTT.

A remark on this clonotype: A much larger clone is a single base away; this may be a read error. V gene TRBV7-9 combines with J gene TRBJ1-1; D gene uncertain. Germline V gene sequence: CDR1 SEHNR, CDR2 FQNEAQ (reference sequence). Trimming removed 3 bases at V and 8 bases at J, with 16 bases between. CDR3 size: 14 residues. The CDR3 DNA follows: TGTGCCAGCAGCTTTGGTGACATAATAGGGGAAGCTTTCTTT. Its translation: CASSFGDIIGEAFF.

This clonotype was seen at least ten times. For the CDR3, the DNA is TGCAGCGTTGCGGGTTTAGGGTACAATGAGCAGTTCTTC. This codes for CSVAGLGYNEQFF. The chain carries TRBV29-1 and TRBJ2-1; D remains unclear. V was shortened by 4 bases and J by 4 bases, with 11 bases between the two germline ends. This CDR3 comprises 13 residues. Germline-derived CDR1 and CDR2 are SQVTM and ANQGSEA.

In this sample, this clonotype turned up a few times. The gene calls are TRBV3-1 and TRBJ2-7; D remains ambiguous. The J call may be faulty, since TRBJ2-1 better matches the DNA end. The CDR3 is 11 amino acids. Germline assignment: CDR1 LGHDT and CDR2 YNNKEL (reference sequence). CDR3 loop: CASSRAYEQFF. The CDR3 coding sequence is TGTGCCAGCAGCCGCGCCTACGAGCAGTTCTTC.

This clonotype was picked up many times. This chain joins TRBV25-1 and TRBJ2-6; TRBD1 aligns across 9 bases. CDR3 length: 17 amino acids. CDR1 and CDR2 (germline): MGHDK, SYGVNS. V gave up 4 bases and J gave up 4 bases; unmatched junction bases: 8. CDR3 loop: CASSVGQGPSGANVLTF. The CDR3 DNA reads TGTGCCAGCAGTGTTGGACAGGGGCCCTCCGGGGCCAACGTCCTGACTTTC. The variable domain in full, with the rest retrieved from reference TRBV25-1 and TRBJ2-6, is EADIYQTPRYLVIGTGKKITLECSQTMGHDKMYWYQQDPGMELHLIHYSYGVNSTEKGDLSSESTVSRIRTEHFPLTLESARPSHTSQYLCASSVGQGPSGANVLTFGAGSRLTVL.

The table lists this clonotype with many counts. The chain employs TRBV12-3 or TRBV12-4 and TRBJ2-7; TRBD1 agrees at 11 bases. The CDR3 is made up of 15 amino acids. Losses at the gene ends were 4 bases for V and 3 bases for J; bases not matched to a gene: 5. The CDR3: CASSSPGTGGYEQYF. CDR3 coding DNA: TGTGCCAGCAGTTCTCCCGGGACAGGGGGCTACGAGCAGTACTTC.

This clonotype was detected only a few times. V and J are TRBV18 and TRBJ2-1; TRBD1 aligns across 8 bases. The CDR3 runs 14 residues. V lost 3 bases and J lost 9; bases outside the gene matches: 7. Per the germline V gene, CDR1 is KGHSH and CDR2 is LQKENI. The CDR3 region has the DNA TGTGCCAGCTCACCGTTGGGACAGGAGGGTGAGCAGTTCTTC. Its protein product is CASSPLGQEGEQFF.

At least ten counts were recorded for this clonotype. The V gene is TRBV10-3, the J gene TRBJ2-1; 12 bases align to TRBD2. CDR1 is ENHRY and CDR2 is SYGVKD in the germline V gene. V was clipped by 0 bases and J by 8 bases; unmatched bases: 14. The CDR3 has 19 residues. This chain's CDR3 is CAISESEWATSGRLDEQFF. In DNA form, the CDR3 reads TGTGCCATCAGTGAGTCGGAGTGGGCCACTAGCGGGAGGTTGGATGAGCAGTTCTTC.

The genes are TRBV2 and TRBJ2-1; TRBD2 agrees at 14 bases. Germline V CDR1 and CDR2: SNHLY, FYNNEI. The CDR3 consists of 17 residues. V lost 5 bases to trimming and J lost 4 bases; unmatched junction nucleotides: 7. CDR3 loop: CASSPTSGRARYNEQFF. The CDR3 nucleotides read TGTGCCAGCAGTCCGACTAGCGGGAGGGCCCGGTACAATGAGCAGTTCTTC.

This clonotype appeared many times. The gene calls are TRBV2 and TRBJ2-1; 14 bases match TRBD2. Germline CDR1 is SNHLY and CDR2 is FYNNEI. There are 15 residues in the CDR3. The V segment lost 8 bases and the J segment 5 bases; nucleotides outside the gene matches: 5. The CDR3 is CASAGLAGVNNEQFF. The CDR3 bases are TGTGCCAGCGCGGGACTAGCGGGAGTGAACAATGAGCAGTTCTTC.

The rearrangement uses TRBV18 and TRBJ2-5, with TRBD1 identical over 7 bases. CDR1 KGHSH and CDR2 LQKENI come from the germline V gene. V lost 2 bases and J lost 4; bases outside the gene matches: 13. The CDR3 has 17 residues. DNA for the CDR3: TGTGCCAGCTCACCAAGAATCGGGACAGAGGGCGGAGAGACCCAGTACTTC. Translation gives CASSPRIGTEGGETQYF.

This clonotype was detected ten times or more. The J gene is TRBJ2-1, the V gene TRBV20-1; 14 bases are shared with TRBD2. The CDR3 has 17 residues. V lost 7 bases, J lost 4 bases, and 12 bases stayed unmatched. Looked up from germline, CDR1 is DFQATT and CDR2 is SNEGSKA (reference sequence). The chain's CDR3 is CSVPGLAGVRGYNEQFF. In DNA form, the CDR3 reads TGCAGTGTTCCGGGACTAGCGGGAGTCAGGGGATACAATGAGCAGTTCTTC.

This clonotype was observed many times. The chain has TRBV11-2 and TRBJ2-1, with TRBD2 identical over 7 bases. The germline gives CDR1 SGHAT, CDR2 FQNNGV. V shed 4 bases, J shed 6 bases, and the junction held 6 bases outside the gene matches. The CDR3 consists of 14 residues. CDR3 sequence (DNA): TGTGCCAGCAGCTATATGATAGCGGGCAATGAGCAGTTCTTC. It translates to CASSYMIAGNEQFF. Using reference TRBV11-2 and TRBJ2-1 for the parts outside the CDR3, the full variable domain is EAGVAQSPRYKIIEKRQSVAFWCNPISGHATLYWYQQILGQGPKLLIQFQNNGVVDDSQLPKDRFSAERLKGVDSTLKIQPAKLEDSAVYLCASSYMIAGNEQFFGPGTRLTVL.

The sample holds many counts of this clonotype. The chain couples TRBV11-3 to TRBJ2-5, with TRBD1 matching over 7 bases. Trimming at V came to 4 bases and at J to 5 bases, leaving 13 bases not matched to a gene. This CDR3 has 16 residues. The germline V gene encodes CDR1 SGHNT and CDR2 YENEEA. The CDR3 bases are TGTGCCAGCAGCTCAAATCCCGACAGGGCTGGGGAGACCCAGTACTTC. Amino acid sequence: CASSSNPDRAGETQYF.